This T cell receptor beta chain was documented in a study of cytomegalovirus exposure and HLA in healthy donors. Findings and caveats of the study: TCR beta sequences numbering 15,000 to 20,000 were associated with HLA alleles at 0.05 false discovery rate in a later analysis. About 150 TCR beta chains were listed as cytomegalovirus-associated.

Participants comprised healthy donors of bone marrow. The PCR contained 60 Vbeta and 13 Jbeta primers. Measured with immunoSEQ multiplex PCR; TCRdb has only the in-frame clones, and not every one. The table includes about 34,000 clones, roughly two thirds detected once. Germline V lookup: CDR1 MNHEY, CDR2 SMNVEV (reference sequence). V lost 7 bases to trimming and J lost 2 bases; unmatched junction nucleotides: 4. The CDR3 runs 14 residues. Concerning this clone: Its antigen is unknown.

The rearrangement links TRBV27 to TRBJ2-2, with TRBD1 identical over 7 bases. The sample consisted of PBMCs. The clonotype comes from a middle-aged man in good health and CMV-seropositive. CDR3: CASNRDRNTGELFF. The CDR3 DNA is TGTGCCAGCAACAGGGACAGAAACACCGGGGAGCTGTTTTTT.